These T cell receptor beta chains were read from a single sample in a study of shared clonotypes between healthy human individuals. Repertoires were generated with immunoSEQ multiplex PCR, while TCRdb's copy carries only in-frame clones and drops some. The sample contains 1.6 million or so clones, roughly 96% of which appear only once. The sequenced sample consisted of naive CD4+ T cells sorted from blood. Receptor source: a man aged 25-45 years in good health. Both conserved end residues are part of each CDR3.

v_call: TRBV27
j_call: TRBJ2-7
cdr3_aa: CATGAGIRIYEQYF

v_call: TRBV19
j_call: TRBJ1-1
cdr3_aa: CASRGRNTEAFF

v_call: TRBV2
j_call: TRBJ2-1
cdr3_aa: CASSEQSSGLSEQFF

v_call: TRBV19
j_call: TRBJ2-1
cdr3_aa: CASNEVGSYNEQFF

v_call: TRBV5-1
j_call: TRBJ2-3
cdr3_aa: CASSLAGGPADTQYF

v_call: TRBV19
j_call: TRBJ2-1
cdr3_aa: CASSKRKVGTSGSYNEQFF

v_call: TRBV11-3
j_call: TRBJ2-2
cdr3_aa: CASSPSGSTGELFF

v_call: TRBV11-2
j_call: TRBJ1-5
cdr3_aa: CASSLRVGTGDQPQHF

v_call: TRBV9
j_call: TRBJ1-5
cdr3_aa: CASSVESGYSNQPQHF

v_call: TRBV2
j_call: TRBJ2-7
cdr3_aa: CASRSTGTGRPYEQYF

v_call: TRBV6-6
j_call: TRBJ2-1
cdr3_aa: CASSYFRTSGSDEQFF

v_call: TRBV18
j_call: TRBJ2-5
cdr3_aa: CASSPLTGFRRPKETQYF

v_call: TRBV7-2
j_call: TRBJ1-1
cdr3_aa: CASSNNRGDRTEAFF

v_call: TRBV9
j_call: TRBJ2-7
cdr3_aa: CASSVAGESYEQYF

v_call: TRBV6-5
j_call: TRBJ1-5
cdr3_aa: CASRLYSNQPQHF

v_call: TRBV9
j_call: TRBJ2-7
cdr3_aa: CASSPRPLAGEGHEQYF

v_call: TRBV7-9
j_call: TRBJ2-7
cdr3_aa: CASDTGGARYEQYF

v_call: TRBV5-1
j_call: TRBJ2-5
cdr3_aa: CASSKQPGPGETQYF

v_call: TRBV9
j_call: TRBJ2-3
cdr3_aa: CASSVRAGADTQYF

v_call: TRBV20-1
j_call: TRBJ2-7
cdr3_aa: CSARRLAGVSF

v_call: TRBV20-1
j_call: TRBJ2-7
cdr3_aa: CSAFPFDEQYF

v_call: TRBV28
j_call: TRBJ2-7
cdr3_aa: CASSPTHGGAEQYF

v_call: TRBV28
j_call: TRBJ1-1
cdr3_aa: CASSFGQGATEAFF

v_call: TRBV30
j_call: TRBJ2-5
cdr3_aa: CAWSAVELTQYF

v_call: TRBV14
j_call: TRBJ2-3
cdr3_aa: CASSRLALQDTQYF

v_call: TRBV2
j_call: TRBJ2-6
cdr3_aa: CASTGRGGRPASGANVLTF

v_call: TRBV6-5
j_call: TRBJ2-3
cdr3_aa: CASSLLAGSTDTQYF